This T cell receptor beta chain came from a study of T cell repertoires in cytomegalovirus infection. Germline CDR1 is KGHSH and CDR2 is LQKENI. This CDR3 is 12 amino acids long. Between the trimmed V and J ends, which lost 3 bases and 1 base, there was a span of 3 bases. MiXCR, applied by TCRdb to the reads, yields one record per CDR3 protein. Of about 180,000 distinct CDR3 sequences in the sample, roughly 14% are singletons; the top ten hold roughly 27%. This clonotype was observed a few times. This chain uses TRBV18 with TRBJ1-1; no clear D. The sample consisted of PBMCs. This TCR was sampled from a human donor in good health (CMV status not recorded). Some clones in this sample may be carry-over from other donors' samples. The CDR3 DNA follows: TGTGCCAGCTCACCGGCGAACACTGAAGCTTTCTTT. Amino acids: CASSPANTEAFF.